This passage covers 20 T cell receptor beta chains from one sample sequenced in a study of CD8 T cells in Susac syndrome. RNA totalling 0.5 to 1 ug underwent reverse transcription with random hexamers. TCRdb independently ran MiXCR on the immunoSEQ multiplex PCR reads; one entry per CDR3 protein. The sample consists of 95,000 to 150,000 distinct CDR3 sequences, over 90% of them appearing once. The specimen sequenced was CD4+ T cells from PBMCs. Source of these receptors: a human donor with Susac syndrome.

The chain carries TRBV7-9 and TRBJ2-3; the D gene could be TRBD1 or TRBD2 (5 bases each). The CDR3 sequence is 14 residues long. V lost 5 bases, J lost 2 bases, and 11 bases lay in between. CDR1 is SEHNR, CDR2 FQNEAQ, per germline (reference sequence). CDR3 region: CASSHRGHTDTQYF. CDR3 coding DNA: TGTGCCAGCAGCCACCGGGGCCACACAGATACGCAGTATTTT.

The chain joins TRBV20-1 to TRBJ2-7; D uncertain. Germline CDR1 reads DFQATT; CDR2 reads SNEGSKA (reference sequence). This CDR3 contains 13 residues. V lost 0 bases, J lost 3 bases, and 9 bases lay in between. The CDR3 DNA is TGCAGTGCTAGAGAGGGAAGCGACTACGAGCAGTACTTC. Translating it yields CSAREGSDYEQYF.

The chain combines TRBV19 with TRBJ2-1; 9 bases agree with TRBD2. Germline V gives CDR1 LNHDA, CDR2 SQIVND (reference sequence). The CDR3 totals 14 residues. The V segment lost 1 base and the J segment 7 bases; nucleotides outside the gene matches: 2. The CDR3 here is CASSIAGLANEQFF. The CDR3 DNA is TGTGCCAGTAGTATAGCAGGACTAGCGAATGAGCAGTTCTTC. Looking up the rest from reference TRBV19 and TRBJ2-1 gives the full variable domain: DGGITQSPKYLFRKEGQNVTLSCEQNLNHDAMYWYRQDPGQGLRLIYYSQIVNDFQKGDIAEGYSVSREKKESFPLTVTSAQKNPTAFYLCASSIAGLANEQFFGPGTRLTVL.

V is TRBV3-1 and J is TRBJ2-7; 7 bases line up with TRBD1. Looked up from germline, CDR1 is LGHDT and CDR2 is YNNKEL (reference sequence). The CDR3 is made up of 14 amino acids. The junction had 5 bases not matched to a gene; V was cut back by 2 bases and J by 4 bases. This chain's CDR3 is CASSQNRGGYEQYF. In DNA, the CDR3 is TGTGCCAGCAGCCAAAACAGGGGTGGGTACGAGCAGTACTTC.

The chain is built from TRBV5-6 and TRBJ2-7; D not resolved. Trimming pared 4 bases from V and 1 base from J, leaving 9 bases between. The CDR3 loop spans 13 amino acids. Germline CDR1 reads SGHDT; CDR2 reads YYEEEE. The CDR3 DNA reads TGTGCCAGCAGCGGCAGGCTTTCCTACGAGCAGTACTTC. This translates into CASSGRLSYEQYF. The whole variable domain, remainder taken from reference TRBV5-6 and TRBJ2-7, is DAGVTQSPTHLIKTRGQQVTLRCSPKSGHDTVSWYQQALGQGPQFIFQYYEEEERQRGNFPDRFSGHQFPNYSSELNVNALLLGDSALYLCASSGRLSYEQYFGPGTRLTVT.

DNA of the CDR3: TGCGCCAGCAGCTTGGTCTCAGGGGATGGTCAGCCCCAGCATTTT. This gives the protein CASSLVSGDGQPQHF. The chain recombines TRBV5-1 with TRBJ1-5; tentatively, D is TRBD1 (6 bases). V was pared by 0 bases and J by 6 bases, with 13 bases between. CDR1 and CDR2 (germline): SGHRS, YFSETQ. The CDR3 is 15 amino acids.

V gene TRBV20-1 combines with J gene TRBJ2-1; 10 bases fit TRBD2. The CDR3 totals 15 residues. CDR1 and CDR2 (germline): DFQATT, SNEGSKA (reference sequence). Germline trimming cut 6 bases from V and 4 bases from J; bases unmatched to any gene: 9. This CDR3 is CSARHASGSYNEQFF. DNA for the CDR3: TGCAGTGCCCGCCACGCTAGCGGGAGTTACAATGAGCAGTTCTTC.

This clonotype was detected only a few times. This chain links TRBV12-3 or TRBV12-4 with TRBJ2-5, with D perhaps matching TRBD1 or TRBD2 (6 bases each). This CDR3 contains 13 residues. The V gene lost 6 bases and the J gene lost 5 bases, with 13 bases spanning the gap. The CDR3 region has the DNA TGTGCCAGCAGCACCACAGGGAGGGAGACCCAGTACTTC. It encodes CASSTTGRETQYF.

The chain employs TRBV15 and TRBJ2-5, with TRBD2 as a possible D gene (6 bases). V shed 7 bases and J shed 2 bases, with 14 bases lying between them. The V gene's germline CDR1 is LNHNV and CDR2 YYDKDF (reference sequence). The CDR3 extends over 14 amino acids. The CDR3 loop reads CATKEGTLQETQYF. Written as DNA, the CDR3 is TGTGCCACCAAGGAGGGTACCCTGCAAGAGACCCAGTACTTC.

The CDR3 nucleotides read TGTGCCAGTAGTATCAGGGACCGGTTCACTGAAGCTTTCTTT. Translating it yields CASSIRDRFTEAFF. The chain joins TRBV19 to TRBJ1-1; perhaps TRBD1 as D (5 bases). Germline V gene sequence: CDR1 LNHDA, CDR2 SQIVND (reference sequence). V was shortened by 3 bases and J by 4 bases, with 12 bases between the two germline ends. The CDR3 spans 14 residues.

CDR3 coding DNA: TGCAGCGTTGGCGCCTCTCGAATCGCCGGCTACGAGCAGTACTTC. Its translation is CSVGASRIAGYEQYF. This chain connects TRBV29-1 to TRBJ2-7; unclear D gene. The CDR3 runs to 15 residues. Germline-derived CDR1 and CDR2 are SQVTM and ANQGSEA. Trimming pared 4 bases from V and 3 bases from J, leaving 19 bases between.

The chain couples TRBV11-2 to TRBJ1-4; D is uncertain. The CDR3 has 13 amino acids. Germline CDR1 is SGHAT and CDR2 is FQNNGV. V was trimmed by 7 bases and J by 0 bases, leaving 6 bases between them. The CDR3 nucleotides read TGTGCCAGCACCCAGACAACTAATGAAAAACTGTTTTTT. Encoded protein: CASTQTTNEKLFF.

The V and J genes are TRBV7-2 and TRBJ1-1, with no clear D. V was trimmed by 4 bases and J by 4 bases, leaving 10 bases between them. This CDR3 comprises 13 residues. Germline CDR1 reads SGHTA; CDR2 reads FQGNSA. CDR3 sequence (DNA): TGTGCCAGCAGCTCCCGCCGGGGCACTGAAGCTTTCTTT. The encoded protein is CASSSRRGTEAFF.

The chain carries TRBV7-2 and TRBJ2-7; 10 bases map to TRBD2. CDR3 size: 16 residues. J gave up 3 bases and V 1 base, and 6 bases lay outside the gene matches. Germline loops: CDR1 SGHTA, CDR2 FQGNSA. CDR3 nucleotide sequence: TGTGCCAGCAGCTTAGATTCTAGCGGGAGACTCTACGAGCAGTACTTC. Protein: CASSLDSSGRLYEQYF.

The V call is TRBV6-6, the J call TRBJ2-7, with TRBD2 matching over 7 bases. The CDR3 extends over 14 amino acids. Germline CDR1 MNHNY, CDR2 SVGAGI (reference sequence). V was pared by 5 bases and J by 3 bases, with 7 bases of the junction left unmatched. The CDR3: CASSRTSYDYEQYF. The DNA for the CDR3 is TGTGCCAGCAGTCGGACTAGTTACGACTACGAGCAGTACTTC.

The chain joins TRBV7-8 to TRBJ2-1, with D uncertain. From germline, CDR1 is SGHVS and CDR2 FQNEAQ. CDR3 length equals 15 residues. V was shortened by 4 bases and J by 1 base, with 11 bases between the two germline ends. Written as DNA, the CDR3 is TGTGCCAGCAGCTCTAGAGAAAGGTCCTACAATGAGCAGTTCTTC. This gives the protein CASSSRERSYNEQFF.

V gene TRBV12-3 or TRBV12-4 combines with J gene TRBJ2-7; 15 bases are a match to TRBD2. V gave up 4 bases and J gave up 9 bases; unmatched junction bases: 10. The CDR3 consists of 16 residues. CDR3 DNA sequence: TGTGCCAGCAGTTCACTGGGACTAGCGGGAGGTAAGGTGCAGTACTTC. Its protein is CASSSLGLAGGKVQYF.

The V and J genes are TRBV28 and TRBJ2-7; TRBD1 matches 8 bases. Germline loops: CDR1 MDHEN, CDR2 SYDVKM. V shed 3 bases and J 5 bases; nucleotides not matched to a gene: 3. This CDR3 has 13 amino acids. The CDR3: CASSFWTGNEQYF. CDR3 DNA sequence: TGTGCCAGCAGTTTTTGGACAGGGAACGAGCAGTACTTC.

The chain combines TRBV29-1 with TRBJ2-1, with D uncertain. The V gene's germline CDR1 is SQVTM and CDR2 ANQGSEA. The CDR3 has 11 residues. Deletions cut 6 bases from V and 4 bases from J, with 7 bases between. In nucleotides, the CDR3 is TGCAGCGTGATTTATTACAATGAGCAGTTCTTC. Translation gives CSVIYYNEQFF.

The chain combines TRBV2 with TRBJ1-5; D not resolved. The germline CDR1 and CDR2 sequences are SNHLY and FYNNEI. The CDR3 contains 15 residues. Deletions cut 5 bases from V and 4 bases from J, with 15 bases between. CDR3 residues: CASSQAGRSNQPQHF. DNA for the CDR3: TGTGCCAGCAGTCAGGCAGGAAGGAGTAATCAGCCCCAGCATTTT.